This TCR beta chain was documented in a study of human thymus T cells. Study outcomes and limitations: Related research described thymic repertoires that were highly overlapping among unrelated individuals.

Corrective heart surgery yielded resections, and these provided the thymus tissue. Worth noting for this clone: Its target is unknown.

The CDR3 runs to 14 residues. The germline CDR1 and CDR2 sequences are SEHNR and FQNEAQ (reference sequence). Deletions cut 5 bases from V and 0 bases from J, with 10 bases between. Profiled with immunoSEQ multiplex PCR; TCRdb holds only in-frame clones, not every one. Of tens of thousands of clones detected, around 96% appear once; the ten largest clones hold 0.031%. The receptor was isolated from a boy under two years old with a congenital heart defect but otherwise immunologically healthy. Sequences were obtained from thymus tissue. This chain uses TRBV7-9 with TRBJ1-1; D is possibly TRBD1 (6 bases). The CDR3 coding sequence is TGTGCCAGCAGCCCCGGGACACTGAACACTGAAGCTTTCTTT. This sequence encodes CASSPGTLNTEAFF.